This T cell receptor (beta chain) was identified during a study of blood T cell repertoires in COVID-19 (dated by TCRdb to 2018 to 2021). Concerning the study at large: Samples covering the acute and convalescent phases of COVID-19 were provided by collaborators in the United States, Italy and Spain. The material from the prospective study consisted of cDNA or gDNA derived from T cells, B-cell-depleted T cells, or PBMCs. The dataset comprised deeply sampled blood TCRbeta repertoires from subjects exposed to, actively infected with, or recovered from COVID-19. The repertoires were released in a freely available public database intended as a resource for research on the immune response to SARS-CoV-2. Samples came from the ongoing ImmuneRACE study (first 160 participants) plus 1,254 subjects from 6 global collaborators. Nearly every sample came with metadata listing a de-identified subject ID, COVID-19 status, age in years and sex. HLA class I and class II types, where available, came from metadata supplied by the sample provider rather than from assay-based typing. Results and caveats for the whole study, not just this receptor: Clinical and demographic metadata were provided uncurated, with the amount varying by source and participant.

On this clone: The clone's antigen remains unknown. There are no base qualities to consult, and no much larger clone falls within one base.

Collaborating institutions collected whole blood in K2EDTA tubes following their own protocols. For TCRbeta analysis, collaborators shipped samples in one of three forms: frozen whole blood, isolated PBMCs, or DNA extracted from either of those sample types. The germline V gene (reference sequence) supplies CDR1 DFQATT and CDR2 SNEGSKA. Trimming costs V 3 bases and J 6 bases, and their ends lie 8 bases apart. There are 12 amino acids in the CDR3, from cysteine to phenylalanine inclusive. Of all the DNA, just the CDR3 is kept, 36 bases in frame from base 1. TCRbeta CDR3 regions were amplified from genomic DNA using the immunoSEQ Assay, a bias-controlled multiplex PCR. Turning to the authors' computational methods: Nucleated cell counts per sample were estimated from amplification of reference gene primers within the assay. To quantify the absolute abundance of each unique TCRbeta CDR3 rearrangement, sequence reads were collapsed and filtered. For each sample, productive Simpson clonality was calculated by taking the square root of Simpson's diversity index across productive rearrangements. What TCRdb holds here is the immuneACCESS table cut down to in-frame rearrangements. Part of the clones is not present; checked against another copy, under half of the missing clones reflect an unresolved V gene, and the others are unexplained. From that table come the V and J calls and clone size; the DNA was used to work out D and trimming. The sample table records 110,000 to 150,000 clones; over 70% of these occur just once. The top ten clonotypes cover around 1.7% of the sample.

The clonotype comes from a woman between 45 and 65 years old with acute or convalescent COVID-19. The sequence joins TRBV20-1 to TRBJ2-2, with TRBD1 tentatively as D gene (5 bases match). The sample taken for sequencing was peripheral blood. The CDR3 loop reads CSASQGPGELFF. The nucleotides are TGCAGTGCTAGTCAGGGTCCCGGGGAGCTGTTTTTT.